The present T cell receptor (beta chain) was sequenced within a study of blood T cell repertoires in COVID-19. Study at large: PBMCs, B-cell-depleted T cells, or T cells provided the cDNA or gDNA that made up the material.

In the original analysis: Quantification of nucleated cells was approximated via reference gene primer amplification. TCRdb's table, derived via immunoSEQ multiplex PCR, lists solely in-frame clones and lacks some. V and J calls and clone size are copied from that table; D and trimming were computed from the DNA. The sample yields hundreds of thousands of clones, 80% to 90% seen once. Individuals drawn from approximately 26 US areas were about 18 to 100 years old. The ends were cut back, 4 bases at V and 5 bases at J, with 15 bases in the middle. The CDR3 runs 14 residues. CDR1 is SGDLS and CDR2 is YYNGEE in the germline V gene.

This sequence originates from a woman aged 35 to 49 with acute COVID-19. The sequenced sample was PBMCs or T cells enriched from blood (not recorded which). The rearrangement uses TRBV9 and TRBJ1-1; D is possibly TRBD1 (5 bases). In DNA, the CDR3 is TGTGCCAGCAGCCGGGGAAGGGAGGGGACTGAAGCTTTCTTT. Translation gives CASSRGREGTEAFF.